This T cell receptor beta chain was captured by sequencing in a study of T cell responses to AZD1222 COVID-19 vaccine. Profiled with immunoSEQ multiplex PCR; TCRdb holds only in-frame clones, not every one. The table includes 150,000 to 200,000 clones, roughly nine tenths detected once. The V gene's germline CDR1 is SGHVS and CDR2 FNYEAQ. V lost 7 bases and J 2 bases, leaving 14 bases between the germline ends. The CDR3 has 14 amino acids. Study results and caveats: A reported finding is that nearly half of spike-specific TCRs target unmutated variant regions.

As for this clone: Its target is not known.

The source was peripheral blood, collected on day 0 of AZD1222 vaccination. The clonotype originates from an adult in good health. The chain has TRBV7-6 and TRBJ2-5; D gene ambiguous. CDR3 residues: CASNTNKVQETQYF. The CDR3 region has the DNA TGTGCCAGCAACACCAACAAGGTGCAAGAGACCCAGTACTTC.